This T cell receptor beta chain was sequenced for a study of T cell responses to AZD1222 COVID-19 vaccine. Notes on the study in general: No repertoire was sampled before or during the peak T cell response, only after it.

Trimming left V 3 bases short and J 4 bases short, with 12 bases between. The germline CDR1 and CDR2 sequences are SQVTM and ANQGSEA. The CDR3 loop spans 13 amino acids. In regard to this clone: What it binds is unknown.

Sequencing was performed with immunoSEQ multiplex PCR; in TCRdb, only in-frame clones are kept and a portion is missing. The profile covers around 63,000 clones, with over 75% appearing a single time and 15% to 20% taken by the ten largest. Material: peripheral blood, obtained on day 0 of AZD1222 vaccination. The chain combines TRBV29-1 with TRBJ1-1, with a tentative D call TRBD1 (6 bases). This receptor was taken from an adult in good health. In DNA form, the CDR3 reads TGCAGCGTTGACCGAAAGGGGGGCACTGAAGCTTTCTTT. Encoded protein: CSVDRKGGTEAFF.